This T cell receptor beta chain was retrieved from a study of response to subunit inactivated influenza vaccine. Study-level results: After each seasonal influenza vaccination, few new T cells are recruited, the authors suggested.

MiXCR was run by TCRdb on the RT-PCR reads, yielding one entry per CDR3 protein. The data contain around 580,000 distinct CDR3 sequences, roughly 10% of them singletons. The CDR3 covers 14 residues. Germline V gene data show CDR1 as GTSNPN and CDR2 as SVGIG (reference sequence). Trimming cost V 0 bases and J 0 bases, with 8 bases left between them. Points on this clonotype: The antigen remains unidentified.

Material: PBMCs from blood, obtained on the day of vaccination. The receptor comes from a man in his forties or fifties who received an inactivated influenza vaccine. This rearrangement joins TRBV30 to TRBJ1-2, with D possibly matching TRBD1 (5 bases). Written as DNA, the CDR3 is TGTGCCTGGAGTGTACCGGGGGCTAACTATGGCTACACCTTC. This gives the protein CAWSVPGANYGYTF.